Sequencing of this T cell receptor (beta chain) was carried out in a study of cytomegalovirus exposure and HLA in healthy donors. Study results and limitations: Available immune exposure information was restricted to CMV serostatus only.

CDR3 length equals 14 residues. V gave up 5 bases and J gave up 1 base, with 11 bases separating them. Germline assignment: CDR1 SGHNT and CDR2 YYREEE (reference sequence). Comment on this clone: Its specificity is unknown.

Use of 60 Vbeta and 13 Jbeta primers characterized the PCR. Profiling relied on immunoSEQ multiplex PCR, and the TCRdb table lists in-frame clones only, not all of them. The sample has some 150,000 clones, about three quarters seen once. The specimen sequenced was PBMCs. This clonotype originated in a woman aged 25-40 years in good health and CMV-seronegative. The J gene is TRBJ2-3, the V gene TRBV5-4; no reliable D call. The CDR3 here is CASSTRRGTDTQYF. The CDR3 bases are TGTGCCAGCAGTACCCGTCGGGGCACAGATACGCAGTATTTT.